These T cell receptor beta chains were read from a single sample in a study of cytomegalovirus exposure and HLA in healthy donors. Using immunoSEQ multiplex PCR, the repertoire was profiled, and TCRdb retains in-frame clones only, with some absent. The sample holds 110,000 to 150,000 clones, around four fifths seen once. The source material was PBMCs. These receptors came from a male donor in good health and CMV-seropositive. Both conserved end residues are part of each CDR3. The order of the fields is J gene, clone size, V gene, D gene, CDR3 protein, CDR3 DNA. The D gene is left open where the match is weak. Size is omitted from some rows. Given values are once, few, many or a class for expanded clones.

TRBJ2-7 | once | TRBV5-1 | . | CASSLVQGPYEQYF | TGCGCCAGCAGCTTAGTGCAGGGGCCCTATGAGCAGTACTTC
TRBJ2-5 | . | TRBV7-8 | TRBD2 | CASSPLAGGPQETQYF | TGTGCCAGCAGCCCCCTAGCGGGAGGGCCCCAAGAGACCCAGTACTTC
TRBJ2-3 | . | TRBV6-1 | . | CASSERGHPSTDTQYF | TGTGCCAGCAGTGAGCGGGGCCACCCGAGCACAGATACGCAGTATTTT
TRBJ2-2 | . | TRBV7-3 | . | CASSLGGFPSSGELFF | TGTGCCAGCAGCTTAGGGGGCTTTCCTTCATCCGGGGAGCTGTTTTTT
TRBJ1-2 | few | TRBV5-6 | . | CASTRSEYGYTF | TGTGCCAGCACACGGAGCGAATATGGCTACACCTTC
TRBJ2-6 | . | TRBV7-6 | . | CASSPSVNSGANVLTF | TGTGCCAGCAGTCCTTCGGTCAACTCTGGGGCCAACGTCCTGACTTTC
TRBJ2-5 | . | TRBV19 | . | CASSISQGSRDQETQYF | TGTGCCAGTAGTATATCTCAAGGGAGCCGGGACCAAGAGACCCAGTACTTC
TRBJ1-5 | . | TRBV6-5 | . | CASSGEMGASGPQHF | TGTGCCAGCAGTGGAGAAATGGGGGCGTCGGGGCCCCAGCATTTT
TRBJ2-7 | few | TRBV4-3 | . | CASSRERYVAYEQYF | TGCGCCAGCAGCCGAGAACGGTACGTGGCCTACGAGCAGTACTTC
TRBJ2-7 | . | TRBV2 | TRBD1 | CASGDSYEQYF | TGTGCCAGCGGGGACAGTTACGAGCAGTACTTC